The rows below give T cell receptor beta chains drawn from one sample of a study of cytomegalovirus exposure and HLA in healthy donors. Libraries were prepared by immunoSEQ multiplex PCR; TCRdb keeps only in-frame clonotypes and omits some of them. This sample yields about 140,000 clones, of which roughly 78% are seen a single time; 2.5% to 3% belongs to the top ten. Sequencing was carried out using PBMCs. The receptors were sampled from a female donor in good health and CMV-seronegative. The CDR3 runs from the conserved cysteine through the conserved F or W. D genes are given only for firm matches. For some rows the clone size is stated as once, few or many, or as a class when expanded; others skip it.

V gene: TRBV6-1; clone size: .; J gene: TRBJ1-1; D gene: .; CDR3 DNA: TGTGCCAGCAGTGAAGCGTTGGGCCAGGGGAGTACTGAAGCTTTCTTT; CDR3 protein: CASSEALGQGSTEAFF
V gene: TRBV27; clone size: few; J gene: TRBJ1-4; D gene: .; CDR3 DNA: TGTGCCAGCAAGCGTCAGGGCCCCTCAATTGTTGAAAAACTGTTTTTT; CDR3 protein: CASKRQGPSIVEKLFF
V gene: TRBV15; clone size: .; J gene: TRBJ2-1; D gene: TRBD1; CDR3 DNA: TGTGCCACCAGCAGAGACAGACAGGGTGGCCACAATGAGCAGTTCTTC; CDR3 protein: CATSRDRQGGHNEQFF
V gene: TRBV5-1; clone size: .; J gene: TRBJ2-7; D gene: TRBD2; CDR3 DNA: TGCGCCAGCAGCTTATATGGGACGGGAGGGACCTACGAGCAGTACTTC; CDR3 protein: CASSLYGTGGTYEQYF
V gene: TRBV11-2; clone size: .; J gene: TRBJ2-1; D gene: TRBD2; CDR3 DNA: TGTGCCAGCAGTAGTAGCGGGAGCAGCTACAATGAGCAGTTCTTC; CDR3 protein: CASSSSGSSYNEQFF
V gene: TRBV30; clone size: .; J gene: TRBJ2-1; D gene: .; CDR3 DNA: TGTGCCTGGTCGGGACTCCGCTACAATGAGCAGTTCTTC; CDR3 protein: CAWSGLRYNEQFF
V gene: TRBV6-5; clone size: few; J gene: TRBJ1-3; D gene: .; CDR3 DNA: TGTGCCAGCAGTTACGCCCCGGGACTCTCTGGAAACACCATATATTTT; CDR3 protein: CASSYAPGLSGNTIYF
V gene: TRBV9; clone size: .; J gene: TRBJ1-1; D gene: .; CDR3 DNA: TGTGCCAGCAGCGTAGTGGGGGGGGCGGTTTCGAGCACTGAAGCTTTCTTT; CDR3 protein: CASSVVGGAVSSTEAFF
V gene: TRBV6-5; clone size: few; J gene: TRBJ1-1; D gene: .; CDR3 DNA: TGTGCCAGCAGTTATCTCGCAACACTAGGGAACACTGAAGCTTTCTTT; CDR3 protein: CASSYLATLGNTEAFF
V gene: TRBV2; clone size: few; J gene: TRBJ2-7; D gene: TRBD1; CDR3 DNA: TGTGCCAGCAGTGAAGCGCTCGGACAGGGGGTCGAGCAGTACTTC; CDR3 protein: CASSEALGQGVEQYF
V gene: TRBV7-7; clone size: .; J gene: TRBJ2-5; D gene: TRBD1; CDR3 DNA: TGTGCTAGCAGCCCGACGGGACAGGGGCGTCCTTGGGAAGAGACCCAGTACTTC; CDR3 protein: CASSPTGQGRPWEETQYF
V gene: TRBV5-4; clone size: .; J gene: TRBJ2-3; D gene: .; CDR3 DNA: TGTGCCAGCAGCTTGGGTTTCGCGCGGCGCTCCTCATACACAGATACGCAGTATTTT; CDR3 protein: CASSLGFARRSSYTDTQYF
V gene: TRBV6-5; clone size: few; J gene: TRBJ1-1; D gene: TRBD1; CDR3 DNA: TGTGCCAGCAGTTTACAGGGGAGGACTGAAGCTTTCTTT; CDR3 protein: CASSLQGRTEAFF
V gene: TRBV4-1; clone size: .; J gene: TRBJ1-5; D gene: TRBD1; CDR3 DNA: TGCGCCAGCAGCCAAGCAGGGGGTAGCAATCAGCCCCAGCATTTT; CDR3 protein: CASSQAGGSNQPQHF
V gene: TRBV4-2; clone size: .; J gene: TRBJ1-1; D gene: TRBD1; CDR3 DNA: TGTGCCAGCAGCCAGGCCGTTGAGGGGGCGAACACTGAAGCTTTCTTT; CDR3 protein: CASSQAVEGANTEAFF
V gene: TRBV28; clone size: .; J gene: TRBJ2-7; D gene: .; CDR3 DNA: TGTGCCAGCAGATTCTCCTCGAGCTCCTACGAGCAGTACTTC; CDR3 protein: CASRFSSSSYEQYF
V gene: TRBV7-2; clone size: .; J gene: TRBJ2-2; D gene: TRBD1; CDR3 DNA: TGTGCCAGCAGCTCGACAGGGATCGGCGGGGAGCTGTTTTTT; CDR3 protein: CASSSTGIGGELFF